Detailed here is one T cell receptor beta chain. As yet, its antigen is unknown. These data come from a study of long-term antiretroviral therapy in people with HIV. Study-wide results and limits: CDR3 length ranges were narrower in HIV repertoires than in controls. Transplant donor controls retained higher diversity, though diversity increased after ART. No data were available on ART adherence, viral resistance or therapy changes.

With survey level as its setting, the immunoSEQ assay was v3.0. This table comes from immunoSEQ multiplex PCR, and its TCRdb copy is limited to in-frame clones, with some not included. In the table there are nearly 25,000 clones, 79% of which are singletons. The CDR3 runs 13 residues. Germline lookup yields CDR1 SGHRS and CDR2 YFSETQ. V was trimmed by 0 bases and J by 4 bases, leaving 8 bases between them. The input for sequencing was unsorted PBMCs, taken 1.2 years after starting antiretroviral therapy. The source of this sequence is a woman aged 40 to 50 with HIV. The chain is built from TRBV5-1 and TRBJ2-7; D possibly corresponds to TRBD2 (5 bases). In DNA form, the CDR3 reads TGCGCCAGCAGCTTGGGTGGAGGTTACGAGCAGTACTTC. It specifies CASSLGGGYEQYF.